Each of the 13 T cell receptor beta chains below was sequenced from the same sample in a study of shared clonotypes between healthy human individuals. Profiled with immunoSEQ multiplex PCR; TCRdb holds only in-frame clones, not every one. The data show about 960,000 clones, over 75% seen once. The specimen sequenced was memory CD4+ T cells sorted from blood. As to subset: CD45RA-negative fraction. The receptors were gathered from a man aged 18 to 29 in good health.

As DNA, the CDR3 is TGTGCCAGCAATCCGAGGATCCGGGCGAAATACAATGAGCAGTTCTTC. Encoded protein: CASNPRIRAKYNEQFF. The V and J genes are TRBV27 and TRBJ2-1, with D unclear. V was shortened by 7 bases and J by 4 bases, with 20 bases between the two germline ends. This CDR3 is built from 16 residues. Germline loops: CDR1 MNHEY, CDR2 SMNVEV (reference sequence).

J is TRBJ1-3 and V is TRBV30; unclear D gene. V was clipped by 4 bases and J by 8 bases, with 18 bases between them. Per germline, CDR1 GTSNPN and CDR2 SVGIG (reference sequence). The CDR3 totals 14 residues. CDR3 residues: CAWNVRGPGDTIYF. Written as DNA, the CDR3 is TGTGCCTGGAACGTTAGAGGGCCCGGGGACACCATATATTTT.

This chain uses TRBV7-9 with TRBJ1-1, with TRBD1 matching over 8 bases. The CDR3 covers 13 residues. CDR1 SEHNR and CDR2 FQNEAQ come from the germline V gene (reference sequence). V trimming: 5 bases; J trimming: 7 bases; junction bases outside the gene matches: 6. This chain's CDR3 is CASSHQGAGEAFF. The CDR3 bases are TGTGCCAGCAGCCATCAGGGGGCAGGTGAAGCTTTCTTT.

The chain uses TRBV14 and TRBJ2-5, with D possibly being TRBD2 (6 bases). This CDR3 is built from 16 residues. Germline lookup yields CDR1 SGHDN and CDR2 FVKESK. Trimming pared 1 base from V and 2 bases from J, leaving 14 bases between. The CDR3 reads CASSQVGTVRQETQYF. The DNA for the CDR3 is TGTGCCAGCAGCCAAGTCGGGACTGTTAGACAAGAGACCCAGTACTTC.

Comment on this clone: The same CDR3 can be traced to other DNA sequences in this sample. J is TRBJ2-5 and V is TRBV5-1; D may correspond to TRBD1 or TRBD2 (5 bases each). The CDR3 loop spans 14 amino acids. With 0 bases removed from V and 5 bases from J, the gap between germline ends came to 11 bases. Germline loops: CDR1 SGHRS, CDR2 YFSETQ. The CDR3: CASSLVGVEETQYF. The CDR3 DNA follows: TGCGCCAGCAGCTTGGTGGGGGTGGAGGAGACCCAGTACTTC.

This clone was seen more than once but under ten times. V gene TRBV5-6 combines with J gene TRBJ1-1; 12 positions agree with TRBD1. V lost 4 bases, J lost 11 bases, and 9 bases stayed unmatched. CDR3 size: 14 residues. CDR1 SGHDT and CDR2 YYEEEE come from the germline V gene. CDR3 DNA sequence: TGTGCCAGCAGCATTGTAGGGACAGGGGGCCTGGCTTTCTTT. This codes for CASSIVGTGGLAFF.

The chain employs TRBV5-4 and TRBJ1-5, with 7 bases identical to TRBD1. The CDR3 covers 14 residues. Germline V CDR1 and CDR2: SGHNT, YYREEE (reference sequence). J lost 6 bases, V lost 4 bases, and 7 bases had no gene match. The CDR3 loop reads CASSLQGGGQPQHF. The CDR3 DNA sequence: TGTGCCAGCAGCCTTCAGGGGGGGGGTCAGCCCCAGCATTTT.

The chain is built from TRBV18 and TRBJ1-2; no clear D. V was pared by 2 bases and J by 3 bases, with 13 bases between. This CDR3 spans 15 amino acids. Looked up from germline, CDR1 is KGHSH and CDR2 is LQKENI. CDR3 residues: CASSPKESPHYGYTF. CDR3 DNA: TGTGCCAGCTCACCAAAAGAATCGCCCCACTATGGCTACACCTTC. Together with reference TRBV18 and TRBJ1-2, the CDR3 gives the full variable domain: NAGVMQNPRHLVRRRGQEARLRCSPMKGHSHVYWYRQLPEEGLKFMVYLQKENIIDESGMPKERFSAEFPKEGPSILRIQQVVRGDSAAYFCASSPKESPHYGYTFGSGTRLTVV.

As DNA, the CDR3 is TGTGCCAGCAGTAGGACAGGGGGCTCTGGAAACACCATATATTTT. Translation gives CASSRTGGSGNTIYF. V is TRBV27 and J is TRBJ1-3; 10 bases align to TRBD1. With V trimmed by 5 bases and J by 0 bases, 1 base remained unmatched. The germline CDR1 and CDR2 sequences are MNHEY and SMNVEV (reference sequence). The CDR3 has 15 amino acids.

The gene calls are TRBV14 and TRBJ2-7, with D uncertain. V was clipped by 1 base and J by 1 base, with 11 bases between them. Germline values: CDR1 SGHDN, CDR2 FVKESK. This CDR3 contains 15 residues. The CDR3 spells CASSQGWTQSYEQYF. The DNA of the CDR3 is TGTGCCAGCAGCCAAGGGTGGACGCAATCCTACGAGCAGTACTTC.

The J gene is TRBJ2-5, the V gene TRBV5-6; the D gene could be TRBD1 or TRBD2 (6 bases each). CDR1 SGHDT and CDR2 YYEEEE come from the germline V gene. The germline V and J ends were trimmed by 4 bases and 3 bases, with 16 bases remaining between them. The CDR3 runs 15 residues. The CDR3 spells CASSPTGSGEETQYF. As DNA, the CDR3 is TGTGCCAGCAGCCCCACAGGGTCGGGGGAAGAGACCCAGTACTTC.

The rearrangement uses TRBV6-5 and TRBJ1-2; maybe TRBD1 (6 bases). Germline CDR1 is MNHEY and CDR2 is SVGAGI. CDR3 length equals 14 residues. Trimming stripped 6 bases from V and 8 bases from J, with 19 bases between. The CDR3 spells CASSRAEGGGGYTF. CDR3 nucleotide sequence: TGTGCCAGCAGCCGAGCTGAAGGGGGAGGCGGCTACACCTTC.

CDR3 coding DNA: TGTGCCAGCAGTTTACCTATTAGGGACAGGGGAAAACTGTTTTTT. This translates into CASSLPIRDRGKLFF. The chain uses TRBV27 and TRBJ1-4; 10 bases fit TRBD1. Trimming cost V 2 bases and J 10 bases; bases outside gene matches: 7. The CDR3 covers 15 residues. CDR1 MNHEY and CDR2 SMNVEV come from the germline V gene (reference sequence).